A single sample is the source of the 24 T cell receptor beta chains below, sequenced in a study of cytomegalovirus exposure and HLA in healthy donors. Use of 60 Vbeta and 13 Jbeta primers characterized the PCR. Using immunoSEQ multiplex PCR, the repertoire was profiled, and TCRdb retains in-frame clones only, with some absent. This sample has around 120,000 clones, with approximately 82% found just once. The sequenced sample consisted of PBMCs. The receptors were gathered from a boy between 2 and 10 years old in good health and CMV-seronegative.

The rearrangement uses TRBV7-9 and TRBJ1-1; D gene uncertain. CDR3 length: 15 residues. V was cut by 5 bases and J by 0 bases, with 13 bases left in between. Per germline, CDR1 SEHNR and CDR2 FQNEAQ (reference sequence). DNA for the CDR3: TGTGCCAGCAGCCTAAGTCGGAGCATGAACACTGAAGCTTTCTTT. Translation: CASSLSRSMNTEAFF.

Worth noting for this clone: The sample has other DNA sequences that encode this CDR3 too. The rearrangement uses TRBV6-5 and TRBJ2-1; 8 nucleotides align to TRBD2. Germline assignment: CDR1 MNHEY and CDR2 SVGAGI. The CDR3 sequence is 15 residues long. V trimming: 1 base; J trimming: 1 base; junction bases outside the gene matches: 0. In DNA form, the CDR3 reads TGTGCCAGCAGTTACTTAGCGGGGTCCTACAATGAGCAGTTCTTC. This codes for CASSYLAGSYNEQFF.

J is TRBJ1-3 and V is TRBV4-1; 7 bases agree with TRBD1. V shed 5 bases, J shed 0 bases, and the junction held 4 bases outside the gene matches. Looked up from germline, CDR1 is MGHRA and CDR2 is YSYEKL. This CDR3 comprises 15 residues. The CDR3 DNA reads TGCGCCAGCAGCTTCGACAGGGTCTCTGGAAACACCATATATTTT. Translating gives CASSFDRVSGNTIYF.

V and J are TRBV6-5 and TRBJ1-2, with 7 bases aligning to TRBD1. Per germline, CDR1 MNHEY and CDR2 SVGAGI. Unmatched junction bases numbered 10, after V lost 4 bases and J lost 2 bases. CDR3 length: 16 amino acids. CDR3 DNA: TGTGCCAGCAGTTCCGCCAGACAGGGAGCAAACTATGGCTACACCTTC. It yields the protein CASSSARQGANYGYTF.

The chain combines TRBV2 with TRBJ1-6; possible D gene TRBD1, 6 bases. Looked up from germline, CDR1 is SNHLY and CDR2 is FYNNEI. Deletions cut 7 bases from V and 9 bases from J, with 13 bases between. The CDR3 covers 13 residues. CDR3 sequence: CASTGDGISPLHF. CDR3 nucleotides: TGTGCCAGCACAGGGGACGGTATTTCACCCCTCCACTTT.

The chain carries TRBV7-9 and TRBJ1-2; D uncertain. The V gene lost 0 bases and the J gene lost 2 bases, with 7 bases spanning the gap. The CDR3 loop spans 14 amino acids. Per germline, CDR1 SEHNR and CDR2 FQNEAQ (reference sequence). The CDR3 nucleotides are TGTGCCAGCAGCTTAGCTTCCCTAAACTATGGCTACACCTTC. It yields the protein CASSLASLNYGYTF.

This clone was observed once. The chain couples TRBV6-5 to TRBJ2-3, with a weak D call TRBD1 (6 bases). The germline V gene has CDR1 MNHEY and CDR2 SVGAGI. The CDR3 is made up of 16 amino acids. Between the trimmed V and J ends, which lost 0 bases and 5 bases, there was a span of 15 bases. CDR3 loop: CASSYSGLGGIDTQYF. The CDR3 DNA sequence: TGTGCCAGCAGTTACTCCGGGCTAGGGGGTATAGATACGCAGTATTTT.

V usage is TRBV4-3 and J usage is TRBJ2-6, with 7 bases identical to TRBD1. The germline CDR1 and CDR2 sequences are LGHNA and YSLEER. V lost 0 bases to trimming and J lost 2 bases; unmatched junction nucleotides: 4. The CDR3 has 17 residues. The CDR3: CASSQDRTGAGANVLTF. The CDR3 DNA reads as TGCGCCAGCAGCCAAGATAGAACAGGGGCTGGGGCCAACGTCCTGACTTTC.

The chain employs TRBV6-5 and TRBJ1-2; 7 nucleotides line up with TRBD1. The CDR3 runs 13 residues. Looked up from germline, CDR1 is MNHEY and CDR2 is SVGAGI. J was trimmed by 0 bases and V by 6 bases; bases with no gene match: 1. The CDR3 bases are TGTGCCAGCAGGGGACAGACTAACTATGGCTACACCTTC. This sequence encodes CASRGQTNYGYTF.

The chain is built from TRBV7-9 and TRBJ1-2, with D possibly being TRBD1 (5 bases). Germline V gives CDR1 SEHNR, CDR2 FQNEAQ (reference sequence). CDR3 size: 16 residues. The germline V and J ends were trimmed by 7 bases and 0 bases, with 18 bases remaining between them. The CDR3 DNA sequence: TGTGCCAGCATCCCCTCATCTCGGGGGTCTAACTATGGCTACACCTTC. As protein: CASIPSSRGSNYGYTF.

The chain is built from TRBV7-9 and TRBJ2-2; D possibly corresponds to TRBD2 (5 bases). Germline assignment: CDR1 SEHNR and CDR2 FQNEAQ (reference sequence). The CDR3 spans 18 residues. Trimming pared 1 base from V and 3 bases from J, leaving 18 bases between. DNA for the CDR3: TGTGCCAGCAGCTTAGAAGTTGACTACCCTTTAGACACCGGGGAGCTGTTTTTT. This gives the protein CASSLEVDYPLDTGELFF. The full variable domain, completed using reference TRBV7-9 and TRBJ2-2, is DTGVSQNPRHKITKRGQNVTFRCDPISEHNRLYWYRQTLGQGPEFLTYFQNEAQLEKSRLLSDRFSAERPKGSFSTLEIQRTEQGDSAMYLCASSLEVDYPLDTGELFFGEGSRLTVL.

J is TRBJ2-1 and V is TRBV18, with 9 bases fitting TRBD1. The CDR3 loop spans 15 amino acids. In germline, CDR1 is KGHSH, CDR2 LQKENI. V shed 5 bases and J 8 bases; nucleotides not matched to a gene: 10. Here the CDR3 reads CASSSTGGTSDEQFF. The CDR3 nucleotides read TGTGCCAGCTCATCCACAGGGGGCACGTCTGATGAGCAGTTCTTC.

The J gene is TRBJ1-1, the V gene TRBV4-1; TRBD1 might be the D (5 bases). CDR3 size: 18 residues. CDR1 and CDR2 from the germline V gene are MGHRA and YSYEKL. Trimming took 1 base from V and 4 from J, leaving 22 bases between them. CDR3 in amino acids: CASSQGFERGMAATEAFF. The CDR3 DNA is TGCGCCAGCAGCCAAGGTTTCGAGCGGGGGATGGCGGCCACTGAAGCTTTCTTT.

This clone appeared once. The chain uses TRBV6-1 and TRBJ2-1; 12 bases agree with TRBD2. In germline, CDR1 is MNHNS, CDR2 SASEGT. The ends lost 3 bases at V and 4 bases at J; junction bases unmatched: 7. CDR3 length: 17 amino acids. CDR3 DNA sequence: TGTGCCAGCAGTGATTTCCTCGGACTAGCGGGATACAATGAGCAGTTCTTC. This translates into CASSDFLGLAGYNEQFF.

The genes are TRBV2 and TRBJ1-2, with TRBD1 matching 8 bases. Germline V lookup: CDR1 SNHLY, CDR2 FYNNEI. The CDR3 extends over 17 amino acids. The J segment lost 0 bases and the V segment lost 7 bases, leaving 13 bases of the junction unmatched. CDR3 bases: TGTGCCAGCACCCCCCTCGACAGGGGACGACCTAACTATGGCTACACCTTC. Amino acids: CASTPLDRGRPNYGYTF.

CDR3: CASSLARINTIYF. The CDR3 DNA follows: TGTGCCAGCAGCTTAGCGCGAATAAACACCATATATTTT. The rearrangement uses TRBV7-9 and TRBJ1-3; no firm D call. Deletions cut 0 bases from V and 6 bases from J, with 6 bases between. Germline CDR1 is SEHNR and CDR2 is FQNEAQ (reference sequence). The CDR3 length is 13 residues.

The chain carries TRBV2 and TRBJ1-2, with 7 bases lining up with TRBD1. CDR3 length equals 14 residues. V lost 10 bases, J lost 5 bases, and 13 bases stayed unmatched. Germline loops: CDR1 SNHLY, CDR2 FYNNEI. The CDR3 region has the DNA TGTGCCACCCGGGACAGCCTGGCAGGATATGGCTACACCTTC. Its protein is CATRDSLAGYGYTF.

The chain is built from TRBV6-6 and TRBJ1-6, with TRBD1 matching 8 bases. V gave up 6 bases and J gave up 4 bases; unmatched junction bases: 5. The CDR3 is 15 amino acids. The germline gives CDR1 MNHNY, CDR2 SVGAGI (reference sequence). This chain's CDR3 is CASRGGDRYNSPLHF. The DNA for the CDR3 is TGTGCCAGCAGGGGCGGGGACAGGTATAATTCACCCCTCCACTTT.

V usage is TRBV9 and J usage is TRBJ2-1; 12 nucleotides align to TRBD2. The ends lost 4 bases at V and 5 bases at J; junction bases unmatched: 7. This CDR3 has 16 amino acids. Germline V gives CDR1 SGDLS, CDR2 YYNGEE. CDR3 protein: CASSSWTSGVNNEQFF. In DNA form, the CDR3 reads TGTGCCAGCAGCTCCTGGACTAGCGGGGTAAACAATGAGCAGTTCTTC.

Remarks on this clone: The CDR3 ends on some other residue instead of the conserved phenylalanine or tryptophan, so this is likely a read error. CDR3 residues: CASSFGSTEGYGYTL. The CDR3 DNA reads as TGTGCCAGCAGTTTTGGGAGCACAGAGGGCTATGGCTACACCCTC. The gene calls are TRBV27 and TRBJ1-2; unclear D gene. The CDR3 contains 15 residues. V was pared by 3 bases and J by 4 bases, with 15 bases between. Germline V CDR1 and CDR2: MNHEY, SMNVEV (reference sequence).

V gene TRBV30 combines with J gene TRBJ2-1, with 7 bases matching TRBD1. In germline, CDR1 is GTSNPN, CDR2 SVGIG (reference sequence). With 8 bases clipped from V and 3 bases from J, the junction kept 10 bases outside the gene matches. The CDR3 consists of 14 residues. CDR3 loop: CAPQGERSYNEQFF. CDR3 DNA: TGTGCCCCTCAGGGGGAGCGGAGCTACAATGAGCAGTTCTTC.

CDR3 coding DNA: TGTGCCAGTAGTAGCTCCGGGACAGGGGACGGGGAGCTGTTTTTT. Its protein is CASSSSGTGDGELFF. The chain uses TRBV19 and TRBJ2-2, with 10 nucleotides matching TRBD1. V lost 4 bases and J lost 7; bases outside the gene matches: 6. Germline V gene sequence: CDR1 LNHDA, CDR2 SQIVND (reference sequence). The CDR3 length is 15 residues.

The chain couples TRBV15 to TRBJ2-3; TRBD2 aligns across 12 bases. Germline V gives CDR1 LNHNV, CDR2 YYDKDF (reference sequence). This CDR3 is built from 20 residues. The V and J ends lost 4 bases and 4 bases, in that order; junction bases with no gene match: 18. The CDR3 nucleotides read TGTGCCACCAGCACCCGGATGACTAGCGGGAGAGGAGGTTTACCAGATACGCAGTATTTT. Its protein product is CATSTRMTSGRGGLPDTQYF.

This clone occurred once. The rearrangement links TRBV19 to TRBJ2-1, with D perhaps TRBD2 (5 bases). Germline lookup yields CDR1 LNHDA and CDR2 SQIVND (reference sequence). Trimming took 1 base from V and 1 from J, leaving 17 bases between them. The CDR3 spans 18 residues. The CDR3 region has the DNA TGTGCCAGTAGTATAGTCCGAGTTCGGGGATGGTCCTACAATGAGCAGTTCTTC. It yields the protein CASSIVRVRGWSYNEQFF. The variable domain in full, completed from reference TRBV19 and TRBJ2-1, reads DGGITQSPKYLFRKEGQNVTLSCEQNLNHDAMYWYRQDPGQGLRLIYYSQIVNDFQKGDIAEGYSVSREKKESFPLTVTSAQKNPTAFYLCASSIVRVRGWSYNEQFFGPGTRLTVL.